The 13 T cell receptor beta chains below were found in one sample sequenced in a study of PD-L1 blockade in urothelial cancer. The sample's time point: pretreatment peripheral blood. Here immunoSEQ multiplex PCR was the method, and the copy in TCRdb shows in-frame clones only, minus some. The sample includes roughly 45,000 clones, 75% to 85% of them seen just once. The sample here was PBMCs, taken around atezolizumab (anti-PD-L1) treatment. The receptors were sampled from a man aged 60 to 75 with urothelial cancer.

The CDR3 region has the DNA TGTGCCAGTAAGGGGATGGACAGGGGGTCCGCCGCGAACACCGGGGAGCTGTTTTTT. Residues: CASKGMDRGSAANTGELFF. The chain employs TRBV19 and TRBJ2-2; 10 nucleotides align to TRBD1. The CDR3 is made up of 19 amino acids. From germline, CDR1 is LNHDA and CDR2 SQIVND (reference sequence). Germline trimming cut 7 bases from V and 0 bases from J; bases unmatched to any gene: 14. Variable domain in full (rest from reference TRBV19 and TRBJ2-2): DGGITQSPKYLFRKEGQNVTLSCEQNLNHDAMYWYRQDPGQGLRLIYYSQIVNDFQKGDIAEGYSVSREKKESFPLTVTSAQKNPTAFYLCASKGMDRGSAANTGELFFGEGSRLTVL.

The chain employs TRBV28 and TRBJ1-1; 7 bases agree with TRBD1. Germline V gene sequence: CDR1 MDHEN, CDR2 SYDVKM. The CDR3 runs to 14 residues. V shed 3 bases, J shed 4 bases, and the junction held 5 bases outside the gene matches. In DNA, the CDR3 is TGTGCCAGCAGTTTGCAGGGGGGTGGCACTGAAGCTTTCTTT. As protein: CASSLQGGGTEAFF.

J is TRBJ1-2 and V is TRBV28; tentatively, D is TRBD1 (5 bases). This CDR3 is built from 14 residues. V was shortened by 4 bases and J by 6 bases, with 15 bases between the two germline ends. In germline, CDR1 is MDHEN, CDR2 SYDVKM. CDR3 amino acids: CASSSGQIWNGYTF. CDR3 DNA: TGTGCCAGCAGTTCCGGACAAATCTGGAATGGCTACACCTTC.

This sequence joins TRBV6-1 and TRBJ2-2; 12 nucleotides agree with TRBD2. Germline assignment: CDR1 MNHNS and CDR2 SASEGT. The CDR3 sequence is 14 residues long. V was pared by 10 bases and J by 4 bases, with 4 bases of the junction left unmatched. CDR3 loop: CATLAGGSTGELFF. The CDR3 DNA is TGTGCCACCCTAGCGGGGGGGAGCACCGGGGAGCTGTTTTTT.

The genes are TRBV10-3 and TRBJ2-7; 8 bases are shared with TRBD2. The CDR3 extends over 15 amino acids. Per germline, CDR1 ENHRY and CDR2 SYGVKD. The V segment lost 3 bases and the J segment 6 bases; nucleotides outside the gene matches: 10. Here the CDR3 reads CAISDGTRASGEQYF. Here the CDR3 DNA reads TGTGCCATCAGTGACGGGACTAGGGCATCGGGCGAGCAGTACTTC.

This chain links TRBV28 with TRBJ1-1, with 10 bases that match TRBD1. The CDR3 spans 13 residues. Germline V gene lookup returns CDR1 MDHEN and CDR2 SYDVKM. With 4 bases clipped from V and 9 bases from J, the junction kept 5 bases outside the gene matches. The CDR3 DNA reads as TGTGCCAGCAGTTATGGACAGGGGGGACAAGCTTTCTTT. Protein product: CASSYGQGGQAFF. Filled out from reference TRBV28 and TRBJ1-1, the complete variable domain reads DVKVTQSSRYLVKRTGEKVFLECVQDMDHENMFWYRQDPGLGLRLIYFSYDVKMKEKGDIPEGYSVSREKKERFSLILESASTNQTSMYLCASSYGQGGQAFFGQGTRLTVV.

The CDR3 DNA reads TGTGCCAGCAGTGAAACCGGGGATCAGCCCCAGCATTTT. This gives the protein CASSETGDQPQHF. The V and J genes are TRBV6-1 and TRBJ1-5, with D unresolved. Germline CDR1 is MNHNS and CDR2 is SASEGT. V dropped 2 bases and J dropped 5 bases, with 7 bases sitting between them. This CDR3 contains 13 residues.

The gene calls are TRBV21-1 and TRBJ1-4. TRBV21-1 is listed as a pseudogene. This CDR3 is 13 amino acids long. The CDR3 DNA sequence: TGTGCCAGCCCGGGACGGGGGAATGAAAAACTGTTTTTT. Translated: CASPGRGNEKLFF.

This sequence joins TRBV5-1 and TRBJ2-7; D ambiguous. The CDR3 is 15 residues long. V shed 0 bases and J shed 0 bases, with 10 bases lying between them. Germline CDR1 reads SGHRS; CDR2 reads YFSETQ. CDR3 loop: CASSLEPPSSYEQYF. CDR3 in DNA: TGCGCCAGCAGCTTGGAGCCACCGAGCTCCTACGAGCAGTACTTC.

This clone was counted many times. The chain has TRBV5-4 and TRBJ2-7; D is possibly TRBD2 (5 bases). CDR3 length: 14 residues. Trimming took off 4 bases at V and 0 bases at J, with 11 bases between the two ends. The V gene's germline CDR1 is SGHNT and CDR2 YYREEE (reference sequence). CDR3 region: CASSPTGDSYEQYF. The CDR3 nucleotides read TGTGCCAGCAGCCCTACCGGGGACTCCTACGAGCAGTACTTC.

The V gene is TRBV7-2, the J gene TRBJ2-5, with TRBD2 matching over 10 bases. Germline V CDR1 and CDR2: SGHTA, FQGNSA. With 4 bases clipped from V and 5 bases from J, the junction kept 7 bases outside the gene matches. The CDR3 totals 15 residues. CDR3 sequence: CASSSQRGGRETQYF. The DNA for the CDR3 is TGTGCCAGCAGCTCCCAGCGGGGGGGCCGCGAGACCCAGTACTTC.

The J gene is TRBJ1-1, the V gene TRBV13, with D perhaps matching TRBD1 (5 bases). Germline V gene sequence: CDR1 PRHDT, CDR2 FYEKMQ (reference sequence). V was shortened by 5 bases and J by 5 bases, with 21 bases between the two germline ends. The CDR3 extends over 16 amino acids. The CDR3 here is CASSLRWEGLGTEAFF. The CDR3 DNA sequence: TGTGCCAGCAGCCTAAGGTGGGAGGGGCTTGGGACTGAAGCTTTCTTT.

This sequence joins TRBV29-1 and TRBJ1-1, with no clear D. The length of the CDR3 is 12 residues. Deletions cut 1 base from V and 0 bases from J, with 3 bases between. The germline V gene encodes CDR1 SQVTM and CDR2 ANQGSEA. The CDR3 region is CSVEAVNTEAFF. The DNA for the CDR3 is TGCAGCGTTGAAGCGGTGAACACTGAAGCTTTCTTT.